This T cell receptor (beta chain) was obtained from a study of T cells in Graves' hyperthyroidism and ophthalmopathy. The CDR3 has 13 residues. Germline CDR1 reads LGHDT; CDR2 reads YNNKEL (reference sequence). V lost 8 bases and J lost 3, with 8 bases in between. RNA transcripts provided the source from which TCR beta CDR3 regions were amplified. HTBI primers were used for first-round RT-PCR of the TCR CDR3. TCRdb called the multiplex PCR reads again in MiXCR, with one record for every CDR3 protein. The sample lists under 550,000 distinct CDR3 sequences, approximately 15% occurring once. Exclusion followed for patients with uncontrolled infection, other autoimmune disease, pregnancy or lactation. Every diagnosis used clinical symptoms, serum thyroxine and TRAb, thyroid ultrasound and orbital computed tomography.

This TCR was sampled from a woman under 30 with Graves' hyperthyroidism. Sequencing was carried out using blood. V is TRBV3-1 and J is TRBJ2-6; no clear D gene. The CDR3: CASSLNGANVLTF. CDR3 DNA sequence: TGTGCCAGCTCGCTTAATGGGGCCAACGTCCTGACTTTC.